This TCR beta chain emerged from a study of T cell changes during pregnancy in multiple sclerosis. Profiling relied on immunoSEQ multiplex PCR, and the TCRdb table lists in-frame clones only, not all of them. The sample has tens of thousands of clones, around 90% seen once. The V gene's germline CDR1 is MNHEY and CDR2 SMNVEV (reference sequence). V dropped 5 bases and J dropped 1 base, with 8 bases sitting between them. The CDR3 loop spans 13 amino acids. The clonotype was recovered from a female donor with multiple sclerosis, enrolled in a pregnancy study. The J gene is TRBJ1-1, the V gene TRBV27; D remains ambiguous. The sequencing sample was made of PBMCs (not recorded whether the cells were cultured). CDR3 sequence: CASSNTRNTEAFF. The CDR3 nucleotides read TGTGCCAGCAGTAACACCCGGAACACTGAAGCTTTCTTT.